A selection of T cell receptor beta chains follows, all from one sample in a study of cytomegalovirus exposure and HLA in healthy donors. Measured with immunoSEQ multiplex PCR; TCRdb has only the in-frame clones, and not every one. The sample consists of tens of thousands of clones, roughly 80% of them appearing once. The sequencing sample was made of PBMCs. All receptors derive from a man aged 30 to 39 in good health and CMV-seropositive. Each CDR3 is given with its conserved first and last residue. D genes are given only for firm matches. Some rows mark clone size as missing; the rest say once, few, many or name a class of expanded clone.

TRBJ1-4	TRBV18	.	.	TGTGCCAGCTCACCACAGGGGATTAATGAAAAACTGTTTTTT	CASSPQGINEKLFF
TRBJ2-1	TRBV7-2	few	TRBD2	TGTGCCAGCAGCGGGGGCGGGGGGAACTACAATGAGCAGTTCTTC	CASSGGGGNYNEQFF
TRBJ1-2	TRBV5-4	once	TRBD1	TGTGCCAGCAGCTTGGACAGGGGGCGTTTCGATGGCTACACCTTC	CASSLDRGRFDGYTF
TRBJ1-5	TRBV5-6	.	TRBD1	TGTGCCAGCGGCTACAGGGGGAACCAGCCCCAGCATTTT	CASGYRGNQPQHF
TRBJ1-6	TRBV2	.	TRBD1	TGTGCCAGCAGTGCCGGACAGGGGGTCTCACCCCTCCACTTT	CASSAGQGVSPLHF
TRBJ2-7	TRBV5-8	.	TRBD1	TGTGCCAGCAGCCTCCTGGACAGGGCGGGGATTTACGAGCAGTACTTC	CASSLLDRAGIYEQYF
TRBJ1-5	TRBV7-9	once	.	TGTGCCAGCAGCCAGGCGGGGGGCGGTCAGCCCCAGCATTTT	CASSQAGGGQPQHF
TRBJ2-3	TRBV7-2	.	TRBD2	TGTGCCAGCAGCTCACAACCCCAGCGGGGGAGGGGAGATACGCAGTATTTT	CASSSQPQRGRGDTQYF
TRBJ1-2	TRBV6-6	.	TRBD1	TGTGCCAGCAGTTACACAGGGGCAGGGGGCTATGGCTACACCTTC	CASSYTGAGGYGYTF
TRBJ1-1	TRBV6-5	.	.	TGTGCCAGCAGTTACCGACAGGATAACACTGAAGCTTTCTTT	CASSYRQDNTEAFF
TRBJ1-6	TRBV7-9	.	.	TGTGCCAGCGATTTTTGGGTAGGACAATCCAATTCACCCCTCCACTTT	CASDFWVGQSNSPLHF
TRBJ2-1	TRBV14	.	TRBD1	TGTGCCAGCAGCCGACGGGACAGGCAATACAATGAGCAGTTCTTC	CASSRRDRQYNEQFF
TRBJ2-5	TRBV7-3	few	.	TGTGCCAGCAGCTACCGGGGGGCGGGGGCTGAAGAGACCCAGTACTTC	CASSYRGAGAEETQYF
TRBJ2-4	TRBV7-6	.	TRBD2	TGTGCCAGCAGCCCTAGCGGGGGGGTAAACATTCAGTACTTC	CASSPSGGVNIQYF
TRBJ2-3	TRBV20-1	.	.	TGCAGTGCCCACCTAGGTACGCAGTATTTT	CSAHLGTQYF
TRBJ2-7	TRBV10-3	.	.	TGTGCCATCAGTGATTCCAGGGTGACCTACGAGCAGTACTTC	CAISDSRVTYEQYF
TRBJ1-5	TRBV4-2	.	.	TGTGCCAGCAGCCAAGGACGGCAGGGGAGTAGCAATCAGCCCCAGCATTTT	CASSQGRQGSSNQPQHF
TRBJ2-7	TRBV10-3	.	.	TGTGCCATCAGTGACGGTTTCTCCTACGAGCAGTACTTC	CAISDGFSYEQYF
TRBJ1-6	TRBV2	.	.	TGTGCCAGCAGTGAAATTACCCAGGGTTATAATTCACCCCTCCACTTT	CASSEITQGYNSPLHF
TRBJ1-2	TRBV19	.	TRBD1	TGTGCCAGTAGTCCTCGTGAAGGGGGCAGGGGCTACACCTTC	CASSPREGGRGYTF
TRBJ2-5	TRBV18	.	TRBD1	TGTGCCAGCTCGAGGGGACAGCCCCAAGAGACCCAGTACTTC	CASSRGQPQETQYF
TRBJ2-1	TRBV6-5	.	TRBD2	TGTGCCAGCAGAACGCGGGGGGGCCGGCAAAATGAGCAGTTCTTC	CASRTRGGRQNEQFF
TRBJ1-6	TRBV27	once	TRBD1	TGTGCCAGCAGTCTCGTGGCGGCCGGGACAGGCAATAATTCACCCCTCCACTTT	CASSLVAAGTGNNSPLHF
TRBJ2-1	TRBV30	.	TRBD1	TGTGCCTGGAGTCCCGGGACAGGGTTCGATGAGCAGTTCTTC	CAWSPGTGFDEQFF
TRBJ1-5	TRBV15	.	.	TGTGCCACCAGCACTATTGACTCCAATCAGCCCCAGCATTTT	CATSTIDSNQPQHF
TRBJ2-3	TRBV5-1	.	.	TGCGCCAGCAGCCTGACACAGATAGACACAGATACGCAGTATTTT	CASSLTQIDTDTQYF
TRBJ2-3	TRBV6-4	few	TRBD2	TGTGCCAGCAGTTCGACTAGCGGGGGTTTAGATACGCAGTATTTT	CASSSTSGGLDTQYF
TRBJ2-3	TRBV7-3	.	TRBD1	TGTGCCAGCAGCCGGGACAGAAGCACAGATACGCAGTATTTT	CASSRDRSTDTQYF
TRBJ2-7	TRBV18	.	TRBD1	TGTGCCAGCTCACAGGGGTCGGGACAGGTCTACGAGCAGTACTTC	CASSQGSGQVYEQYF
TRBJ2-3	TRBV2	.	.	TGTGCCAGCAGTGAACGGGCAGATACGCAGTATTTT	CASSERADTQYF
TRBJ2-5	TRBV10-3	.	.	TGTGCCATCAGTGGGACAGCCCAAGAGACCCAGTACTTC	CAISGTAQETQYF
TRBJ1-6	TRBV19	once	TRBD1	TGTGCCAGTAGCTGGAATCCGGGACAGGGGTCACCCCTCCACTTT	CASSWNPGQGSPLHF
TRBJ2-2	TRBV19	.	TRBD1	TGTGCCAGTAGTACCAGGGGGCTGGGCACCGGGGAGCTGTTTTTT	CASSTRGLGTGELFF
TRBJ2-7	TRBV9	.	.	TGTGCCAGCAGCTTAGGGGGTCAGGGGTCCTACGAGCAGTACTTC	CASSLGGQGSYEQYF
TRBJ1-6	TRBV15	.	.	TGTGCCACCAGCGTACAGGACAGCCAAAATTCACCCCTCCACTTT	CATSVQDSQNSPLHF
TRBJ2-1	TRBV7-3	.	TRBD1	TGTGCCAGCAGGCCCAACAGGGGATCAGTACAGTCGAACAATGAGCAGTTCTTC	CASRPNRGSVQSNNEQFF
TRBJ1-6	TRBV6-5	.	TRBD1	TGTGCCAGCAGTTTGGGGGACAGTTGGTATAATTCACCCCTCCACTTT	CASSLGDSWYNSPLHF
TRBJ2-1	TRBV4-3	.	.	TGCGCCAGCAGCCAAGAAAGGGGTTATGAGCAGTTCTTC	CASSQERGYEQFF
TRBJ2-3	TRBV18	few	.	TGTGCCAGCTCACCACCTTTGCAAGCGGATAGCACAGATACGCAGTATTTT	CASSPPLQADSTDTQYF
TRBJ2-1	TRBV6-1	many	TRBD2	TGTGCCAGCAGTTGGACTAGCGGGGGGGTCAATGAGCAGTTCTTC	CASSWTSGGVNEQFF
TRBJ2-4	TRBV30	.	.	TGTGCCTGGGGGGGCCTCGGGGACATTCAGTACTTC	CAWGGLGDIQYF
TRBJ2-7	TRBV27	.	TRBD1	TGTGCCAGCAGTTTAACGACAGGGGCCCACTACGAGCAGTACTTC	CASSLTTGAHYEQYF
TRBJ2-3	TRBV6-4	.	TRBD2	TGTGCCAGCAGTTATTTAGCGGGCACCACAGATACGCAGTATTTT	CASSYLAGTTDTQYF
TRBJ2-5	TRBV5-1	few	.	TGCGCCAGCAGCCAAGGACACGGTCAAGAGACCCAGTACTTC	CASSQGHGQETQYF
TRBJ2-7	TRBV4-3	.	.	TGCGCCAGCAGCCAAGAGGCAGGGTCCCCCTACGAGCAGTACTTC	CASSQEAGSPYEQYF
TRBJ2-3	TRBV7-9	few	.	TGTGCCAGCAGCCATACTGCCCTCGGTCATACGCAGTATTTT	CASSHTALGHTQYF
TRBJ1-2	TRBV2	few	TRBD1	TGTGCCAGCCAAACCGGGACAGGGAGTAGGTATGGCTACACCTTC	CASQTGTGSRYGYTF
TRBJ2-2	TRBV19	.	.	TGTGCCAGTAACCCAGGGGTCGGGGAGCTGTTTTTT	CASNPGVGELFF
TRBJ2-7	TRBV19	.	TRBD1	TGTGCCAGTAGTGCCGGGACAGGGGAGTCCTACGAGCAGTACTTC	CASSAGTGESYEQYF
TRBJ2-2	TRBV19	.	.	TGTGCCAGTAGTCCAGGGTGGAACACCGGGGAGCTGTTTTTT	CASSPGWNTGELFF
TRBJ2-3	TRBV11-2	.	.	TGTGCCAGCAGCTCCCCAATTGTTCGGGATACGCAGTATTTT	CASSSPIVRDTQYF
TRBJ2-7	TRBV7-9	.	.	TGTGCCAGCAATGGGGGCAGGGACTACGAGCAGTACTTC	CASNGGRDYEQYF
TRBJ2-3	TRBV5-1	.	TRBD2	TGCGCCAGCAGCTTGGCGACCCTAGCGGGGGGGCTAGATACGCAGTATTTT	CASSLATLAGGLDTQYF
TRBJ1-5	TRBV27	.	.	TGTGCCAGCAGTTACTCCGGAGGGCGCAATCAGCCCCAGCATTTT	CASSYSGGRNQPQHF
TRBJ2-2	TRBV11-2	.	.	TGTGCCAGCAGCCCGGACGGGGTCCTGCACGGGGAGCTGTTTTTT	CASSPDGVLHGELFF
TRBJ1-1	TRBV4-1	few	TRBD1	TGCGCCAGCAGCCAGAGGGGGGACAGGGCCGGCACTGAAGCTTTCTTT	CASSQRGDRAGTEAFF